These T cell receptor beta chains were read from a single sample in a study of T cell repertoires in cytomegalovirus infection. Each CDR3 protein gets one entry after TCRdb re-called the reads with MiXCR. The table has approximately 550,000 distinct CDR3 sequences, about 15% seen once. Input material: CD8+ T cells from PBMCs. These receptor sequences come from a human donor in good health (CMV status not recorded). Some clones in this sample may be carry-over from other donors' samples. Each CDR3 is given with its conserved first and last residue. D genes are given only for firm matches. Some rows have no size entry. The others give once, few or many, or a class for an expanded clone.

j_call: TRBJ2-3; cdr3_length: 15; v_call: TRBV7-3; d_call: TRBD1; clone_size: -; cdr3_aa: CASSFTGGRGDTQYF; cdr3_nt: TGTGCCAGCAGTTTTACAGGGGGTCGGGGAGATACGCAGTATTTT
j_call: TRBJ2-3; cdr3_length: 16; v_call: TRBV9; d_call: -; clone_size: -; cdr3_aa: CASADVASESPDTQYF; cdr3_nt: TGTGCCAGCGCTGACGTGGCGTCCGAGTCCCCAGATACGCAGTATTTT
j_call: TRBJ2-3; cdr3_length: 15; v_call: TRBV27; d_call: TRBD2; clone_size: many; cdr3_aa: CASSLPGTNTDTQYF; cdr3_nt: TGTGCCAGCAGTCTCCCCGGGACTAACACAGATACGCAGTATTTT
j_call: TRBJ1-2; cdr3_length: 14; v_call: TRBV15; d_call: -; clone_size: many; cdr3_aa: CATQSRGLDYGYTF; cdr3_nt: TGTGCCACCCAGTCTAGGGGGTTAGACTATGGCTACACCTTC
j_call: TRBJ2-4; cdr3_length: 16; v_call: TRBV5-6; d_call: TRBD1; clone_size: few; cdr3_aa: CASSGGQGSAKNIQYF; cdr3_nt: TGTGCCAGCAGCGGGGGACAGGGCTCAGCCAAAAACATTCAGTACTTC
j_call: TRBJ1-2; cdr3_length: 17; v_call: TRBV4-1; d_call: -; clone_size: many; cdr3_aa: CASSQERTKALLEGYTF; cdr3_nt: TGCGCCAGCAGCCAAGAGAGGACCAAGGCCCTATTAGAAGGCTACACCTTC
j_call: TRBJ1-6; cdr3_length: 15; v_call: TRBV20-1; d_call: -; clone_size: few; cdr3_aa: CSARESVGGNSPLHF; cdr3_nt: TGCAGTGCTAGAGAATCAGTAGGGGGGAATTCACCCCTCCACTTT
j_call: TRBJ2-7; cdr3_length: 16; v_call: TRBV29-1; d_call: TRBD2; clone_size: few; cdr3_aa: CSASGGGLAGTYEQYF; cdr3_nt: TGCAGCGCAAGTGGGGGGGGACTAGCGGGCACTTACGAGCAGTACTTC
j_call: TRBJ1-5; cdr3_length: 15; v_call: TRBV7-9; d_call: -; clone_size: many; cdr3_aa: CASSATGSRNQPQHF; cdr3_nt: TGTGCCAGCAGCGCCACAGGGTCACGCAATCAGCCCCAGCATTTT
j_call: TRBJ1-1; cdr3_length: 13; v_call: TRBV20-1; d_call: -; clone_size: -; cdr3_aa: CSAMGRWDTEAFF; cdr3_nt: TGCAGTGCTATGGGACGATGGGACACTGAAGCTTTCTTT
j_call: TRBJ1-1; cdr3_length: 12; v_call: TRBV10-2; d_call: -; clone_size: -; cdr3_aa: CASSDLGQKAFF; cdr3_nt: TGCGCCAGCAGTGATCTAGGACAGAAAGCTTTCTTT
j_call: TRBJ2-1; cdr3_length: 13; v_call: TRBV24-1; d_call: -; clone_size: -; cdr3_aa: CATSDRKYNEQFF; cdr3_nt: TGTGCCACCAGTGATCGAAAGTACAATGAGCAGTTCTTC
j_call: TRBJ2-3; cdr3_length: 16; v_call: TRBV19; d_call: -; clone_size: -; cdr3_aa: CASSIGGSRGTDTQYF; cdr3_nt: TGTGCCAGTAGTATAGGAGGGTCCCGAGGCACAGATACGCAGTATTTT
j_call: TRBJ1-2; cdr3_length: 12; v_call: TRBV2; d_call: -; clone_size: -; cdr3_aa: CASPGARYGYTF; cdr3_nt: TGTGCCAGCCCAGGGGCGAGGTATGGCTACACCTTC
j_call: TRBJ2-1; cdr3_length: 16; v_call: TRBV5-1; d_call: TRBD2; clone_size: many; cdr3_aa: CASSLISGRATNEQFF; cdr3_nt: TGCGCCAGCAGCTTGATTAGCGGGAGGGCCACAAATGAGCAGTTCTTC
j_call: TRBJ2-1; cdr3_length: 13; v_call: TRBV11-2; d_call: -; clone_size: many; cdr3_aa: CASSSEGYNEQFF; cdr3_nt: TGTGCCAGCAGCTCCGAGGGCTACAATGAGCAGTTCTTC
j_call: TRBJ2-3; cdr3_length: 14; v_call: TRBV2; d_call: TRBD2; clone_size: -; cdr3_aa: CAILTSGGPDTQYF; cdr3_nt: TGTGCCATCTTAACTAGCGGGGGTCCAGATACGCAGTATTTT